The entry below describes one T cell receptor (beta chain). Antigen unknown. Germline CDR1 SNHLY, CDR2 FYNNEI. This CDR3 is 13 amino acids long. Between the trimmed V and J ends, which lost 4 bases and 2 bases, there was a span of 7 bases. This entry belongs to a study of T cell responses to AZD1222 COVID-19 vaccine. General study points: The span of vaccine-associated CD4 TCRs extended across spike, with dominance at 160-218 and 743-854. Recipients of two AZD1222 doses showed rising Spike-specific TCR breadth and depth.

The data were produced by immunoSEQ multiplex PCR, yet TCRdb's version contains in-frame clones alone and is incomplete. The sample gives 100,000 to 150,000 clones, roughly nine tenths of which show up once; around 30% is in the top ten. V is TRBV2 and J is TRBJ2-3; D gene uncertain. The sequenced sample was peripheral blood, obtained on day 0 of AZD1222 vaccination. This clonotype was obtained from an adult in good health. CDR3 in amino acids: CASSAHLTDTQYF. Here the CDR3 DNA reads TGTGCCAGCAGTGCCCATCTCACAGATACGCAGTATTTT.